Listed below are T cell receptor beta chains from one sample, sequenced in a study of blood T cell repertoires in COVID-19. This table comes from immunoSEQ multiplex PCR, and its TCRdb copy is limited to in-frame clones, with some not included. The sample yields about 270,000 clones, approximately 90% seen once. The sample consisted of PBMCs or T cells enriched from blood (not recorded which). The source of these receptors is a woman in her twenties or thirties with acute COVID-19. The CDR3 runs from the conserved cysteine through the conserved F or W. D genes are given only for firm matches. Expanded clones are given a class, and other clones once, few, many or no size at all.

>TRBV13|NA|NA|TRBJ2-1
CASSSPGRNEQFF
>TRBV3-1/TRBV3-2|NA|TRBD1|TRBJ1-2
CASSQGQGYYGYTF
>TRBV6-2/TRBV6-3|NA|TRBD1|TRBJ2-1
CASSTAPGQGVNEQFF
>TRBV7-2|NA|TRBD1|TRBJ1-4
CASSPDRGTNEKLFF
>TRBV11-2|few|NA|TRBJ2-7
CASSLASDEQYF
>TRBV7-8|NA|NA|TRBJ1-1
CASSQTRESSAFF
>TRBV9|NA|TRBD1|TRBJ1-2
CASSSGVEGADGYTF
>TRBV28|NA|TRBD1|TRBJ1-5
CASSLWGTGYSNQPQHF
>TRBV2|NA|TRBD2|TRBJ2-1
CARRGGREFNEQFF
>TRBV27|once|NA|TRBJ2-7
CASSHPTRLGEQYF
>TRBV27|NA|TRBD2|TRBJ2-7
CASSSHLLAGVGEQYF
>TRBV6-4|NA|TRBD1|TRBJ2-1
CASSYTGANEQFF
>TRBV2|once|TRBD2|TRBJ2-5
CASSLAGGQETQYF
>TRBV10-1|NA|TRBD2|TRBJ2-1
CASSEGLAAYNEQFF
>TRBV4-2|many|TRBD1|TRBJ2-7
CASSQETGSSYEQYF
>TRBV2|once|TRBD1|TRBJ2-2
CASSERRQGIRELFF
>TRBV7-7|NA|TRBD2|TRBJ2-3
CASSPQGLGYTDTQYF
>TRBV12-5|NA|NA|TRBJ2-2
CASGLVGGPYTGELFF
>TRBV7-3|NA|NA|TRBJ2-7
CASSVSGASVYEQYF
>TRBV6-5|NA|TRBD2|TRBJ2-7
CASSSPGLADYEQYF
>TRBV11-2|NA|TRBD2|TRBJ2-3
CASSFGTSGSTDTQYF
>TRBV7-9|NA|TRBD2|TRBJ2-3
CASSYGLAGLSTDTQYF
>TRBV7-2|NA|TRBD1|TRBJ2-3
CASSLATGGQDTQYF
>TRBV20-1|NA|NA|TRBJ2-1
CSAFGSNEQFF
>TRBV5-6|NA|NA|TRBJ2-1
CASSLVPGAIYNEQFF
>TRBV19|NA|NA|TRBJ2-3
CASSMPGSDTQYF
>TRBV2|NA|NA|TRBJ1-1
CASSDFGEEAFF
>TRBV5-6|once|NA|TRBJ2-2
CASSAMTGPTGELFF